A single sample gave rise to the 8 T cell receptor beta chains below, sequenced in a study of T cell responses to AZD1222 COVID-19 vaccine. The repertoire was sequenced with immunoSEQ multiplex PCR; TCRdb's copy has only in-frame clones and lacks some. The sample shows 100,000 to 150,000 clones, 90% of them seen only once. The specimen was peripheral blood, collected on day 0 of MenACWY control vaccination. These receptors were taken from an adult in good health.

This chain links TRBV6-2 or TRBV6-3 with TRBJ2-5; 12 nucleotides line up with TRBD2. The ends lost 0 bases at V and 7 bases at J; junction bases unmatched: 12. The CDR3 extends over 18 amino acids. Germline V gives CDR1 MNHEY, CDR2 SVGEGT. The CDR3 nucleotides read TGTGCCAGCAGTTACTCGCTAGCGGGGGGGGGCACCATAGGGACCCAGTACTTC. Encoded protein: CASSYSLAGGGTIGTQYF.

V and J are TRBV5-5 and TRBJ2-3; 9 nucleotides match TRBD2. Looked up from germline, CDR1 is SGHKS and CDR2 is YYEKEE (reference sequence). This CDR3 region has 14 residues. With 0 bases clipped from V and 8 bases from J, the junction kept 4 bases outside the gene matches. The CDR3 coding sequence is TGTGCCAGCAGCTTGGAGGTGCGGGGGGGTACGCAGTATTTT. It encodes CASSLEVRGGTQYF.

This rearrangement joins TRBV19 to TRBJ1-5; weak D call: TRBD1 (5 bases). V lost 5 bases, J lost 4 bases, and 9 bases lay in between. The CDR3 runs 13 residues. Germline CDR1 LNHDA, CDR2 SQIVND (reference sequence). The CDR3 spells CASSGTGNQPQHF. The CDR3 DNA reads TGTGCCAGTAGTGGGACTGGAAATCAGCCCCAGCATTTT.

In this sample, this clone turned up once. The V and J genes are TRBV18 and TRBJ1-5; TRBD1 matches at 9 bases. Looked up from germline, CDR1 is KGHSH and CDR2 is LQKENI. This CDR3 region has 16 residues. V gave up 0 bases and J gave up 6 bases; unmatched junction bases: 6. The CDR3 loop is CASSPPGRQGGQPQHF. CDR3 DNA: TGTGCCAGCTCACCACCGGGGAGACAGGGGGGTCAGCCCCAGCATTTT.

The CDR3 here is CASRQRTGPTVNSPLHF. In DNA, the CDR3 is TGTGCCAGCAGGCAACGGACAGGGCCTACCGTAAATTCACCCCTCCACTTT. The chain recombines TRBV2 with TRBJ1-6; 8 bases match TRBD1. The germline CDR1 and CDR2 sequences are SNHLY and FYNNEI. Trimming removed 6 bases from V and 7 bases from J; junction bases left unmatched: 14. The CDR3 totals 17 residues.

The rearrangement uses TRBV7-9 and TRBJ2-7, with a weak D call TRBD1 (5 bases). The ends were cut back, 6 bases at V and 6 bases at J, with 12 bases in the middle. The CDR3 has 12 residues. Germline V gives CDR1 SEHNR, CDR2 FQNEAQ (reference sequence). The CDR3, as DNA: TGTGCCAGCAGGGGGCAGGGTACCGAGCAGTACTTC. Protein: CASRGQGTEQYF.

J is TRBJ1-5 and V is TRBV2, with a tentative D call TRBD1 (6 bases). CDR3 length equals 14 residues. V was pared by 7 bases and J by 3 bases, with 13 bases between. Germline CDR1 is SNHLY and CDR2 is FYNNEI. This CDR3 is CASTLTGINQPQHF. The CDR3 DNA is TGTGCCAGCACCCTAACAGGGATCAATCAGCCCCAGCATTTT.

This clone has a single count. DNA of the CDR3: TGTGCCAGCAGTTCCGGCCCCTGGGACTTACACACCGGGGAGCTGTTTTTT. Protein sequence: CASSSGPWDLHTGELFF. This chain joins TRBV27 and TRBJ2-2, with a possible D match to TRBD2 (6 bases). The CDR3 extends over 17 amino acids. Germline CDR1 MNHEY, CDR2 SMNVEV (reference sequence). V lost 4 bases and J 3 bases, leaving 18 bases between the germline ends.